This is a list of T cell receptor beta chains from one sample in a study of T cells in Graves' hyperthyroidism and ophthalmopathy. TCRdb passed the multiplex PCR reads through MiXCR, listing each CDR3 protein once. The table shows around 580,000 distinct CDR3 sequences, with about half occurring only once. The sequenced material came from peripheral blood or thyroid tissue (not recorded which). Every receptor here comes from a woman aged 18-29 years with Graves' hyperthyroidism. Each CDR3 is given with its conserved first and last residue. The order of the fields is CDR3 DNA, CDR3 protein, V gene, J gene, D gene, clone size. The D gene is left open where the match is weak. Only part of the rows carry a size: once, few, many, or a class if the clone is expanded.

cdr3_nt: TGTGCCAGCAGTTCCCGAAGCGGGGACAGGGCGAACACTGAAGCTTTCTTT
cdr3_aa: CASSSRSGDRANTEAFF
v_call: TRBV12-3/TRBV12-4
j_call: TRBJ1-1
d_call: TRBD1
clone_size: NA

cdr3_nt: TGCAGTGCTAGAGCGCGGGAAGCTTTCTTT
cdr3_aa: CSARAREAFF
v_call: TRBV20-1
j_call: TRBJ1-1
d_call: NA
clone_size: NA

cdr3_nt: TGTGCCAGCAGCTTAGCCGGCAGGGTTGGAGACGAGCAGTACTTC
cdr3_aa: CASSLAGRVGDEQYF
v_call: TRBV7-9
j_call: TRBJ2-7
d_call: NA
clone_size: many

cdr3_nt: TGTGCCAGCAGCCGCGGACTAGCGGGACTTAATGAGCAGTTCTTC
cdr3_aa: CASSRGLAGLNEQFF
v_call: TRBV7-6
j_call: TRBJ2-1
d_call: TRBD2
clone_size: NA

cdr3_nt: TGTGCCATCAGTGAGTCGGGGGGGACCAATCAGCCCCAGCATTTT
cdr3_aa: CAISESGGTNQPQHF
v_call: TRBV10-3
j_call: TRBJ1-5
d_call: NA
clone_size: NA

cdr3_nt: TGCGCCAGCAGCTTGGGAACCGGACTCTCCTACGAGCAGTACTTC
cdr3_aa: CASSLGTGLSYEQYF
v_call: TRBV5-1
j_call: TRBJ2-7
d_call: NA
clone_size: few

cdr3_nt: TGTGCCAGCAGCTTGGCCAACAGGGGCGGGGAGACCCAGTACTTC
cdr3_aa: CASSLANRGGETQYF
v_call: TRBV7-2
j_call: TRBJ2-5
d_call: TRBD1
clone_size: NA

cdr3_nt: TGTGCCAGCAGTGATTGGGGCTCTGGGGCCAACGTCCTGACTTTC
cdr3_aa: CASSDWGSGANVLTF
v_call: TRBV2
j_call: TRBJ2-6
d_call: NA
clone_size: NA

cdr3_nt: TGCGCCAGCAGCCAAGATACGGGGACTGGCTCGTACGAGCAGTACTTC
cdr3_aa: CASSQDTGTGSYEQYF
v_call: TRBV4-3
j_call: TRBJ2-7
d_call: NA
clone_size: NA

cdr3_nt: TGTGCCAGCAGCTTACCCCTCTATCGGAGGGCTAATGAAAAACTGTTTTTT
cdr3_aa: CASSLPLYRRANEKLFF
v_call: TRBV7-2
j_call: TRBJ1-4
d_call: NA
clone_size: many

cdr3_nt: TGCAGTGCTAGCGCCAGGGGGCGAGGCTACACCTTC
cdr3_aa: CSASARGRGYTF
v_call: TRBV20-1
j_call: TRBJ1-2
d_call: TRBD1
clone_size: NA

cdr3_nt: TGTGCCAGCAAAAGACAGGGGGCTGAAGTCCTTAGTTATCAGCCCCAGCATTTT
cdr3_aa: CASKRQGAEVLSYQPQHF
v_call: TRBV11-2
j_call: TRBJ1-5
d_call: TRBD1
clone_size: many